This note documents a single T cell receptor (beta chain) sequence. There is no known antigen for this receptor. No quality values exist for individual bases; no much larger clone is one base distant. The data were obtained in a study of blood T cell repertoires in COVID-19 (dated by TCRdb to the early 2020s). Describing the broader study: Samples covering the acute and convalescent phases of COVID-19 were provided by collaborators in the United States, Italy and Spain. Subjects who had been exposed to COVID-19, were actively infected with it, or had recovered from it provided the deeply sampled blood TCRbeta repertoires that made up the dataset. Where available, HLA class I and class II types were taken from metadata supplied by the sample provider and were not determined by assay-based typing. The material from the prospective study consisted of cDNA or gDNA derived from T cells, B-cell-depleted T cells, or PBMCs. A freely available public database, intended as a resource for researchers studying the immune response to SARS-CoV-2, is where the repertoires were released. A de-identified subject ID, COVID-19 status, age in years and sex were almost always included in the sample metadata. The samples were drawn from the first 160 participants of the ongoing ImmuneRACE study and from 1,254 subjects provided by 6 global collaborators. The research as a whole found: Clinical and demographic metadata were provided uncurated, with the amount varying by source and participant.

The collaborating institutions used their own protocols to collect whole blood in K2EDTA tubes. For TCRbeta analysis, collaborators shipped samples in one of three forms: frozen whole blood, isolated PBMCs, or DNA extracted from either of those sample types. The immunoSEQ Assay, a bias-controlled multiplex PCR, was used to amplify TCRbeta CDR3 regions from genomic DNA. The original methods were these. The number of nucleated cells in each sample was estimated from the amplification of reference gene primers within the assay. To quantify the absolute abundance of each unique TCRbeta CDR3 rearrangement, sequence reads were collapsed and filtered. For each sample, productive Simpson clonality was calculated by taking the square root of Simpson's diversity index across productive rearrangements. Imported from immuneACCESS, the table was reduced by TCRdb to in-frame sequences with V and J called. These copies leave out some clones; in studies compared against another copy, an unresolved V gene accounts for under half, and the cause of the remainder is not known. That table gives V, J and clone size, and the DNA gave D and trimming. Recorded for this sample are roughly 250,000 clones; 80% to 85% of them occurred a single time. The ten biggest clones cover 2.5% to 3% of the sample.

Including the terminal cysteine and phenylalanine, the CDR3 comprises 16 residues. CDR3 DNA only is kept here, 48 bases in frame from base 1. V is cut by 1 base and J by 4 bases, and the space between the germline ends is 12 bases. The germline V gene provides CDR1 SGHRS and CDR2 YFSETQ. This TCR derives from a woman aged 60 to 75 with active or convalescent COVID-19. Sequenced material: peripheral blood. The rearrangement combines TRBV5-1 with TRBJ1-6; matching of 6 bases hints at TRBD1 as the D gene. The CDR3 protein: CASSLTGSGYNSPLHF. The DNA sequence is TGCGCCAGCAGCTTGACAGGGAGTGGATATAATTCACCCCTCCACTTT.